Reported below is one T cell receptor beta chain. The data are from a study of blood T cell repertoires in COVID-19. The overall study: From the United States, Italy and Spain came samples of acute and convalescent COVID-19.

In the authors' workflow: From reference gene primer amplification, estimates of nucleated cell counts were derived. Only in-frame clones appear in the TCRdb table, and some are missing; sequencing was by immunoSEQ multiplex PCR. V and J calls and clone size come straight from that table; D and trimming were deduced from the DNA. This sample has about 99,000 clones, with more than 80% found just once. This CDR3 region has 14 residues. The germline V gene encodes CDR1 LGHDT and CDR2 YNNKEL (reference sequence). V lost 1 base, J lost 8 bases, and 12 bases lay in between. The receptor was isolated from a human donor in a cohort sampled during active COVID-19. Source material: peripheral blood. The chain carries TRBV3-1 (or the pseudogene TRBV3-2) and TRBJ2-1; D may be TRBD2 (6 bases). The CDR3 nucleotides read TGTGCCAGCAGCCAAGGGCAGGCGGGGTATGAGCAGTTCTTC. It specifies CASSQGQAGYEQFF.